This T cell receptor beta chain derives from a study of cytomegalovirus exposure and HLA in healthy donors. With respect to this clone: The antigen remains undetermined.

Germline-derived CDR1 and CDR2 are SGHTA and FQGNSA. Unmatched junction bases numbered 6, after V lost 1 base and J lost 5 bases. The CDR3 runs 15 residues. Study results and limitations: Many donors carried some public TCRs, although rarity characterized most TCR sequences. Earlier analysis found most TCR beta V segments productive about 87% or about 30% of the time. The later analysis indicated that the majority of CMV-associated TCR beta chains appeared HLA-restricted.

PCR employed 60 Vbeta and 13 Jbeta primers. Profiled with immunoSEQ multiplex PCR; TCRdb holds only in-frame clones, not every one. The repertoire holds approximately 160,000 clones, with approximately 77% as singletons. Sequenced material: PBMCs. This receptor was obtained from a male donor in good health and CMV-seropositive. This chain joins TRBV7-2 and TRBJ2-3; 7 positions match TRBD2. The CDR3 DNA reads TGTGCCAGCAGCTTAGACGGCGGGGGAATAGATACGCAGTATTTT. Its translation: CASSLDGGGIDTQYF.